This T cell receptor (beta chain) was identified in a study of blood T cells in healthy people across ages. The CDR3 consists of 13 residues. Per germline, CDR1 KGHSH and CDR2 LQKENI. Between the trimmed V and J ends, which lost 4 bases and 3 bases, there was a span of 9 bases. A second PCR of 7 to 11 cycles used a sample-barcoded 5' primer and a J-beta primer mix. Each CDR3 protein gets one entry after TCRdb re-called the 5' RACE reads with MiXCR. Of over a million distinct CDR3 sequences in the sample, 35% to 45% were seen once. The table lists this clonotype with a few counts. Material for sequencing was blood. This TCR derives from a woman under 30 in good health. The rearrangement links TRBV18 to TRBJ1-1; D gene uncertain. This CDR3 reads CASSLQDYTEAFF. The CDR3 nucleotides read TGTGCCAGCTCACTGCAGGATTACACTGAAGCTTTCTTT.